The 15 T cell receptor beta chains presented below share a single source sample, sequenced in a study of T-cell memory formation after mild COVID-19 (dated by TCRdb to about 2021). The method behind the library was 5' RACE. Sequencing was carried out with an Illumina NovaSeq 6000. TCRdb reprocessed the public reads (quality trimming at Q25 with fastp, clone calling with MiXCR) and kept in-frame beta chains. When rows share a CDR3 protein, they turn into one entry using the most common DNA and genes. The sample includes about 140,000 distinct CDR3 sequences, with 14% observed a single time. The ten largest clones add up to about 26% of the sample. The specimen sequenced was PBMCs or a T cell subset sorted from them (not recorded which). Receptors were obtained from an adult woman who had mild COVID-19 (a few samples of this study predate the infection). The sample titles of this study are shuffled in the database, so cell type and time point are left out; the donor was told from shared clones.

Ten or more counts support this clonotype. J is TRBJ2-7 and V is TRBV5-6; D ambiguous. The CDR3 runs 11 residues. The V gene's germline CDR1 is SGHDT and CDR2 YYEEEE. The V and J ends lost 4 bases and 3 bases respectively, with 5 bases between them. CDR3 loop: CASSAYYEQYF. The CDR3 nucleotides read TGTGCCAGCAGCGCGTACTACGAGCAGTACTTC.

This clonotype turned up a few times. The chain combines TRBV5-1 with TRBJ2-1; no clear D gene. From germline, CDR1 is SGHRS and CDR2 YFSETQ. Between the trimmed V and J ends, which lost 0 bases and 8 bases, there was a span of 12 bases. The CDR3 runs 14 residues. The CDR3 protein is CASSLVGVDDEQFF. The CDR3 nucleotides are TGCGCCAGCAGCTTGGTTGGGGTAGACGATGAGCAGTTCTTC.

This clonotype turned up a few times. The gene calls are TRBV2 and TRBJ2-7; 10 positions match TRBD1. Germline CDR1 SNHLY, CDR2 FYNNEI. Trimming cost V 6 bases and J 1 base; bases outside gene matches: 12. This CDR3 is built from 17 residues. CDR3 in amino acids: CASRGGTGVLLSYEQYF. CDR3 nucleotides: TGTGCCAGCAGGGGGGGGACAGGGGTATTGCTGTCCTACGAGCAGTACTTC.

This clonotype was detected only a few times. V gene TRBV7-9 combines with J gene TRBJ1-2, with D perhaps TRBD1 (5 bases). Germline assignment: CDR1 SEHNR and CDR2 FQNEAQ (reference sequence). The CDR3 runs 17 residues. V was clipped by 5 bases and J by 0 bases, with 19 bases between them. This chain's CDR3 is CASSGPGTATTNYGYTF. The CDR3 DNA reads as TGTGCCAGCAGCGGTCCCGGGACGGCTACCACTAACTATGGCTACACCTTC.

This clonotype was observed a few times. The chain carries TRBV5-1 and TRBJ2-3; D gene ambiguous. The CDR3 has 15 amino acids. In germline, CDR1 is SGHRS, CDR2 YFSETQ. Trimming shortened V by 2 bases and J by 1 base, and 11 bases separated the two germline ends. In nucleotides, the CDR3 is TGCGCCAGCAGCTTTTTAAGGGATGGCACAGATACGCAGTATTTT. This codes for CASSFLRDGTDTQYF.

This clonotype was seen a handful of times. The chain recombines TRBV6-2 or TRBV6-3 with TRBJ2-1, with 8 bases fitting TRBD2. Germline CDR1 is MNHEY and CDR2 is SVGEGT. The CDR3 extends over 21 amino acids. The ends lost 0 bases at V and 8 bases at J; junction bases unmatched: 24. The CDR3 bases are TGTGCCAGCAGTTACTCGACGGTCGGGGGGCTGGGACTAGGCCGTATCGATGAGCAGTTCTTC. It yields the protein CASSYSTVGGLGLGRIDEQFF.

Only a few counts were recorded for this clonotype. The rearrangement links TRBV9 to TRBJ2-3, with D possibly being TRBD1 or TRBD2 (6 bases each). Per germline, CDR1 SGDLS and CDR2 YYNGEE. There are 14 residues in the CDR3. V lost 3 bases, J lost 5 bases, and 13 bases lay in between. The DNA of the CDR3 is TGTGCCAGCAGCGCTTGGGGGGCAAAAGATACGCAGTATTTT. It codes for CASSAWGAKDTQYF.

The chain uses TRBV5-1 and TRBJ2-1, with D perhaps given as TRBD1 or TRBD2 (5 bases each). The CDR3 is 16 amino acids. Trimming left V 0 bases short and J 5 bases short, with 15 bases between. CDR1 SGHRS and CDR2 YFSETQ come from the germline V gene. CDR3 sequence reads: CASSLAWAGTNNEQFF. CDR3 nucleotides: TGCGCCAGCAGCTTGGCCTGGGCAGGGACCAACAATGAGCAGTTCTTC.

In its sample, this clonotype was seen many times. The chain recombines TRBV7-9 with TRBJ2-7; no clear D. Germline-derived CDR1 and CDR2 are SEHNR and FQNEAQ (reference sequence). Trimming took 5 bases from V and 7 from J, leaving 9 bases between them. The CDR3 is 11 residues long. The DNA of the CDR3 is TGTGCCAGCAGCCTAGGGCCTGAGCAGTACTTC. This gives the protein CASSLGPEQYF.

J is TRBJ2-2 and V is TRBV6-5; 7 bases map to TRBD1. The CDR3 contains 16 residues. Germline trimming cut 1 base from V and 5 bases from J; bases unmatched to any gene: 7. CDR1 and CDR2 from the germline V gene are MNHEY and SVGAGI. CDR3 loop: CASSYWVTGVTGELFF. CDR3 bases: TGTGCCAGCAGTTACTGGGTAACAGGGGTTACCGGGGAGCTGTTTTTT.

The CDR3 loop reads CASSEGQGFGNTEAFF. CDR3 DNA sequence: TGTGCCAGCAGTGAAGGACAGGGGTTTGGGAACACTGAAGCTTTCTTT. The rearrangement uses TRBV2 and TRBJ1-1; TRBD1 matches at 8 bases. Germline V CDR1 and CDR2: SNHLY, FYNNEI. CDR3 size: 16 residues. Trimming at V came to 1 base and at J to 1 base, leaving 5 bases not matched to a gene.

The sample holds many counts of this clonotype. The J gene is TRBJ2-1, the V gene TRBV9; 10 bases are shared with TRBD1. The germline V gene has CDR1 SGDLS and CDR2 YYNGEE. This CDR3 region has 15 residues. The ends lost 3 bases at V and 4 bases at J; junction bases unmatched: 4. CDR3 coding DNA: TGTGCCAGCAGCGGGACAGGGGGAAGATACAATGAGCAGTTCTTC. Protein sequence: CASSGTGGRYNEQFF.

V usage is TRBV5-1 and J usage is TRBJ1-1; a possible D gene is TRBD1 (5 bases). The CDR3 length is 13 residues. Trimming shortened V by 2 bases and J by 7 bases, and 12 bases separated the two germline ends. The germline V gene has CDR1 SGHRS and CDR2 YFSETQ. CDR3 sequence (DNA): TGCGCCAGCAGCTTCACGGGGGGGAGTGAAGCTTTCTTT. Its translation is CASSFTGGSEAFF.

The V gene is TRBV7-8, the J gene TRBJ1-3; D not certain. V was pared by 4 bases and J by 4 bases, with 5 bases between. CDR3 size: 12 residues. Germline CDR1 and CDR2: SGHVS and FQNEAQ. The chain's CDR3 is CASSSWGNTIYF. DNA of the CDR3: TGTGCCAGCAGCTCCTGGGGAAACACCATATATTTT.

This clonotype was observed many times. The chain links TRBV5-1 to TRBJ2-7, with a tentative D call TRBD1 (6 bases). The CDR3 spans 13 residues. Germline V gives CDR1 SGHRS, CDR2 YFSETQ. Trimming took off 0 bases at V and 4 bases at J, with 8 bases between the two ends. In nucleotides, the CDR3 is TGCGCCAGCAGCTTGGCCAGGGGATACGAGCAGTACTTC. Translated: CASSLARGYEQYF.